The subject of this entry is one T cell receptor beta chain. What it binds is not known. This CDR3 is 13 amino acids long. With 6 bases removed from V and 11 bases from J, the gap between germline ends came to 19 bases. Generated by immunoSEQ multiplex PCR, the TCRdb table keeps only in-frame clones and is missing some. The sample holds more than 35,000 clones, roughly four fifths seen once. The source of the sample is a study of vaccination effects on CD4 cells after COVID-19. About the study: Post-vaccine draws lagged the second dose by a median of 72 days.

Antigen-specific CD4+ T cells were first expanded with viral peptide pools by the ViraFEST assay and only then sequenced. The culture ran for about 11 days, and then CD4+ T cells were isolated. Vaccination of participants consisted of two doses of either the BNT162b2 or mRNA-1273 vaccine. Vaccine recipients, nucleocapsid antibody negative, had no prior SARS-CoV-2 infection. Half-medium exchanges with IL-2 medium took place on days 3 and 7. Whole-study findings and limits: Sampling in the study covered few convalescent patients and included no early post-infection timepoints.

This clonotype was sampled from a human donor who received a COVID-19 vaccine. Some clones in this sample may be carry-over from other donors' samples. Material: CD4+ T cells from PBMCs cultured with HCoV-NL63 spike peptides, obtained after COVID-19 vaccination. The chain links TRBV12-3 or TRBV12-4 to TRBJ1-1, with unresolved D. The CDR3 bases are TGTGCCAGCAGCTTCCCCCCGTTGTCCAGGGCTTTCTTT. This sequence encodes CASSFPPLSRAFF.